The 8 T cell receptor beta chains below all came from one sample that was sequenced in a study of blood T cells in healthy people across ages. The authors ran a second PCR of 7 to 11 cycles using a sample-barcoded 5' primer and a J-beta primer mix. TCRdb processed the 5' RACE reads anew with MiXCR; each CDR3 protein has one entry. The table records approximately 1.5 million distinct CDR3 sequences, approximately 43% of them present only once. Sequenced sample: blood. The source is a woman younger than 30 in good health.

This clonotype was counted ten times or more. This chain links TRBV6-5 with TRBJ2-7, with D maybe TRBD1 (6 bases). The V and J ends lost 2 bases and 2 bases respectively, with 7 bases between them. Germline V gives CDR1 MNHEY, CDR2 SVGAGI. This CDR3 is built from 13 residues. CDR3 nucleotides: TGTGCCAGCAGTTACGACAGGACCTACGAGCAGTACTTC. Translating gives CASSYDRTYEQYF.

The sample holds a few counts of this clonotype. The rearrangement links TRBV4-3 to TRBJ1-2; no firm D call. The CDR3 is 13 amino acids. Trimming pared 4 bases from V and 6 bases from J, leaving 12 bases between. Germline CDR1 is LGHNA and CDR2 is YSLEER. This chain's CDR3 is CASSPLSGDGYTF. CDR3 sequence (DNA): TGCGCCAGCAGCCCCCTGTCGGGAGATGGCTACACCTTC.

The chain uses TRBV5-1 and TRBJ1-1, with D maybe TRBD1 (5 bases). In germline, CDR1 is SGHRS, CDR2 YFSETQ. Deletions cut 6 bases from V and 1 base from J, with 13 bases between. The CDR3 has 14 residues. DNA of the CDR3: TGCGCCAGCAACCACCGACAGAGGAACACTGAAGCTTTCTTT. Its translation: CASNHRQRNTEAFF.

This clonotype appeared once. The chain combines TRBV19 with TRBJ1-5; no firm D call. This CDR3 spans 12 amino acids. V was clipped by 3 bases and J by 8 bases, with 8 bases between them. Per germline, CDR1 LNHDA and CDR2 SQIVND (reference sequence). CDR3 amino acids: CASSIGTEPQHF. The CDR3 DNA follows: TGTGCCAGTAGTATTGGTACTGAGCCCCAGCATTTT.

The chain combines TRBV20-1 with TRBJ2-3; 8 nucleotides align to TRBD2. Losses at the gene ends were 0 bases for V and 1 base for J; bases not matched to a gene: 6. From germline, CDR1 is DFQATT and CDR2 SNEGSKA (reference sequence). The CDR3 totals 16 residues. CDR3 coding DNA: TGCAGTGCTAGAGAGCGTAGAGCGGGGGGCACAGATACGCAGTATTTT. This codes for CSARERRAGGTDTQYF.

The V gene is TRBV3-1, the J gene TRBJ2-5, with D hard to call. This CDR3 is 13 amino acids long. Trimming removed 3 bases at V and 3 bases at J, with 8 bases between. Germline lookup yields CDR1 LGHDT and CDR2 YNNKEL (reference sequence). The DNA of the CDR3 is TGTGCCAGCAGCCACGCAGATAAAGAGACCCAGTACTTC. It translates to CASSHADKETQYF.

A note on this clonotype: A much more abundant neighbour one base away suggests this may be a read error. J is TRBJ2-1 and V is TRBV29-1; no definite D call. V lost 5 bases and J 10 bases, leaving 21 bases between the germline ends. CDR3 length equals 14 residues. The germline V gene has CDR1 SQVTM and CDR2 ANQGSEA. The CDR3 reads CSVSNRIASYEQFF. CDR3 bases: TGCAGCGTTTCCAACCGGATTGCCTCCTACGAGCAGTTCTTC.

The chain combines TRBV20-1 with TRBJ2-5; D is possibly TRBD1 (5 bases). V lost 1 base and J 3 bases, leaving 9 bases between the germline ends. Per the germline V gene, CDR1 is DFQATT and CDR2 is SNEGSKA (reference sequence). The length of the CDR3 is 13 residues. CDR3 residues: CSARVRAKETQYF. For the CDR3, the DNA is TGCAGTGCTAGAGTCAGGGCAAAAGAGACCCAGTACTTC.